These 24 T cell receptor beta chains came from one sample sequenced in a study of vaccination and CD4 T cells after COVID-19. Sequence data for DNA of cultured CD4+ T cells were generated by the Oncomine TCR Beta short-read assay. Using its own MiXCR run on the PCR reads, TCRdb lists one record per CDR3 protein. The sample includes approximately 17,000 distinct CDR3 sequences, 48% of them seen just once. Regarding treatment: approximately nine-day PBMC culture with coronavirus spike peptide pools or control peptides (ViraFEST assay). Their specific antigens are unknown. The specimen was CD4+ T cells from blood, cultured in vitro, collected before SARS-CoV-2 vaccination. The receptor source for this set is a human donor who had recovered from COVID-19.

The rearrangement uses TRBV5-4 and TRBJ1-1; D may be TRBD1 (6 bases). The CDR3 is 15 residues long. V gave up 4 bases and J gave up 2 bases, with 15 bases separating them. Germline-derived CDR1 and CDR2 are SGHNT and YYREEE (reference sequence). The CDR3 nucleotides read TGTGCCAGCAGCAACCTAGGGGGGGCCAACACTGAAGCTTTCTTT. Translating it yields CASSNLGGANTEAFF.

This chain links TRBV28 with TRBJ1-2, with 7 bases identical to TRBD1. This CDR3 is 15 amino acids long. CDR1 is MDHEN, CDR2 SYDVKM, per germline. The V gene end was trimmed by 5 bases and the J gene end by 5 bases; junction bases not matched to a gene: 11. CDR3 DNA: TGTGCCAGCAGTACCCCATCGGGACAGAGGTATGGCTACACCTTC. Translation gives CASSTPSGQRYGYTF.

This clonotype was observed a handful of times. This chain links TRBV24-1 with TRBJ1-5; no reliable D call. The V gene's germline CDR1 is KGHDR and CDR2 SFDVKD. Trimming cost V 5 bases and J 7 bases, with 14 bases left between them. The CDR3 covers 14 residues. The CDR3 region is CATSGTSAGQPQHF. For the CDR3, the DNA is TGTGCCACCAGTGGGACCTCGGCGGGCCAGCCCCAGCATTTT.

J is TRBJ2-2 and V is TRBV7-9; D call uncertain. Trimming took 6 bases from V and 5 from J, leaving 10 bases between them. Germline V CDR1 and CDR2: SEHNR, FQNEAQ (reference sequence). The length of the CDR3 is 13 residues. Written as DNA, the CDR3 is TGTGCCAGCAGGTCCCGACGGACCGGGGAGCTGTTTTTT. This codes for CASRSRRTGELFF. The full variable domain, rest sourced from reference TRBV7-9 and TRBJ2-2, is DTGVSQNPRHKITKRGQNVTFRCDPISEHNRLYWYRQTLGQGPEFLTYFQNEAQLEKSRLLSDRFSAERPKGSFSTLEIQRTEQGDSAMYLCASRSRRTGELFFGEGSRLTVL.

There are a few counts of this clonotype. The CDR3 nucleotides read TGTGCCAGCAGCCGCACAGATAGGGGTGGACCCCTCCACTTT. Protein: CASSRTDRGGPLHF. The chain recombines TRBV11-2 with TRBJ1-6, with D possibly TRBD1 on 5 matching bases. The length of the CDR3 is 14 residues. Germline CDR1 is SGHAT and CDR2 is FQNNGV. V lost 5 bases and J 12 bases, leaving 17 bases between the germline ends. Looking up the rest from reference TRBV11-2 and TRBJ1-6 gives the full variable domain: EAGVAQSPRYKIIEKRQSVAFWCNPISGHATLYWYQQILGQGPKLLIQFQNNGVVDDSQLPKDRFSAERLKGVDSTLKIQPAKLEDSAVYLCASSRTDRGGPLHFGNGTRLTVT.

The genes are TRBV6-2 or TRBV6-3 and TRBJ1-1; 10 bases fit TRBD1. This CDR3 is 14 amino acids long. V was pared by 6 bases and J by 1 base, with 2 bases of the junction left unmatched. Germline loops: CDR1 MNHEY, CDR2 SVGEGT. The CDR3 sequence is CASSRTGGNTEAFF. The CDR3 coding sequence is TGTGCCAGCAGCCGGACAGGGGGGAACACTGAAGCTTTCTTT.

This clonotype is a singleton in its sample. The chain is built from TRBV6-5 and TRBJ2-2; TRBD2 aligns across 11 bases. V was clipped by 2 bases and J by 2 bases; unmatched bases: 10. The CDR3 extends over 19 amino acids. The V gene's germline CDR1 is MNHEY and CDR2 SVGAGI. The CDR3 sequence is CASSYRRGTSGTNTGELFF. CDR3 nucleotides: TGTGCCAGCAGTTACCGACGAGGGACTAGCGGAACCAACACCGGGGAGCTGTTTTTT.

The genes are TRBV7-2 and TRBJ1-2, with 7 bases that match TRBD1. The CDR3 spans 15 residues. The germline CDR1 and CDR2 sequences are SGHTA and FQGNSA. Germline trimming cut 5 bases from V and 6 bases from J; bases unmatched to any gene: 12. The DNA of the CDR3 is TGTGCCAGCAGCCTATCTACAGGGACAGCTGATGGCTACACCTTC. Amino acid sequence: CASSLSTGTADGYTF. The variable domain in full, completed from reference TRBV7-2 and TRBJ1-2, reads GAGVSQSPSNKVTEKGKDVELRCDPISGHTALYWYRQSLGQGLEFLIYFQGNSAPDKSGLPSDRFSAERTGGSVSTLTIQRTQQEDSAVYLCASSLSTGTADGYTFGSGTRLTVV.

There are a few counts of this clonotype. The chain couples TRBV20-1 to TRBJ1-2; D not resolved. The V end lost 4 bases, the J end lost 4 bases, and 13 bases lay between the germline ends. The length of the CDR3 is 13 residues. Looked up from germline, CDR1 is DFQATT and CDR2 is SNEGSKA (reference sequence). The CDR3 sequence is CSAILPYGYGYTF. CDR3 in DNA: TGCAGTGCTATTCTACCTTATGGCTATGGCTACACCTTC.

The sample holds a few counts of this clonotype. V usage is TRBV27 and J usage is TRBJ1-3; D is unclear. Trimming took 7 bases from V and 4 from J, leaving 11 bases between them. In germline, CDR1 is MNHEY, CDR2 SMNVEV (reference sequence). This CDR3 comprises 13 residues. CDR3 sequence reads: CASKQVAGNTIYF. The CDR3 nucleotides read TGTGCCAGCAAGCAGGTAGCAGGAAACACCATATATTTT.

This clonotype turned up a few times. The chain carries TRBV24-1 and TRBJ1-2; D perhaps matches TRBD1 (6 bases). This CDR3 spans 16 amino acids. Deletions cut 4 bases from V and 6 bases from J, with 20 bases between. Germline CDR1 and CDR2: KGHDR and SFDVKD. The CDR3 region is CATSEHTDRDKDGYTF. The CDR3 DNA reads TGTGCCACCAGTGAACACACTGACCGGGACAAAGATGGCTACACCTTC.

The genes are TRBV6-2 or TRBV6-3 and TRBJ2-1; D gene uncertain. This CDR3 has 15 amino acids. In germline, CDR1 is MNHEY, CDR2 SVGEGT. V lost 8 bases and J lost 1, with 15 bases in between. Here the CDR3 reads CASRFSPASYNEQFF. DNA for the CDR3: TGTGCCAGCCGATTTAGCCCGGCTTCCTACAATGAGCAGTTCTTC.

This clonotype turned up a few times. The rearrangement uses TRBV7-8 and TRBJ1-1; D is unresolved. CDR3 length: 14 amino acids. The V end was cut by 2 bases, the J end by 0 bases, with 7 bases between. The germline CDR1 and CDR2 sequences are SGHVS and FQNEAQ. CDR3 region: CASSLSGMNTEAFF. CDR3 sequence (DNA): TGTGCCAGCAGCTTATCCGGTATGAACACTGAAGCTTTCTTT. Full variable domain (missing parts from reference TRBV7-8 and TRBJ1-1): GAGVSQSPRYKVAKRGQDVALRCDPISGHVSLFWYQQALGQGPEFLTYFQNEAQLDKSGLPSDRFFAERPEGSVSTLKIQRTQQEDSAVYLCASSLSGMNTEAFFGQGTRLTVV.

This clonotype was observed once. The rearrangement uses TRBV5-1 and TRBJ1-1; 10 bases are shared with TRBD1. With V trimmed by 1 base and J by 5 bases, 5 bases remained unmatched. CDR3 length equals 15 residues. CDR1 is SGHRS, CDR2 YFSETQ, per germline. The CDR3 coding sequence is TGCGCCAGCAGCTTGATTGGGACAGGGGTAACTGAAGCTTTCTTT. Its translation is CASSLIGTGVTEAFF. Filled out from reference TRBV5-1 and TRBJ1-1, the complete variable domain reads KAGVTQTPRYLIKTRGQQVTLSCSPISGHRSVSWYQQTPGQGLQFLFEYFSETQRNKGNFPGRFSGRQFSNSRSEMNVSTLELGDSALYLCASSLIGTGVTEAFFGQGTRLTVV.

This clonotype was seen only a few times. This chain links TRBV6-1 with TRBJ2-2; D is undetermined. V was cut by 5 bases and J by 4 bases, with 8 bases left in between. The CDR3 runs to 13 residues. CDR1 is MNHNS and CDR2 is SASEGT in the germline V gene. CDR3 residues: CASSRMRTGELFF. CDR3 in DNA: TGTGCCAGCAGTAGGATGCGCACCGGGGAGCTGTTTTTT.

The chain carries TRBV20-1 and TRBJ2-6; no clear D gene. The germline CDR1 and CDR2 sequences are DFQATT and SNEGSKA (reference sequence). V was shortened by 4 bases and J by 4 bases, with 5 bases between the two germline ends. The CDR3 loop spans 12 amino acids. The chain's CDR3 is CSAISGANVLTF. The CDR3 coding sequence is TGCAGTGCTATCTCCGGGGCCAACGTCCTGACTTTC.

The chain uses TRBV19 and TRBJ1-1; 8 bases fit TRBD1. Germline V gives CDR1 LNHDA, CDR2 SQIVND (reference sequence). The CDR3 extends over 14 amino acids. With 4 bases clipped from V and 7 bases from J, the junction kept 8 bases outside the gene matches. The CDR3 DNA sequence: TGTGCCAGTAGTACCGGGACAGGTCGGGGTGAAGCTTTCTTT. Residues: CASSTGTGRGEAFF. The full variable domain, rest sourced from reference TRBV19 and TRBJ1-1, is DGGITQSPKYLFRKEGQNVTLSCEQNLNHDAMYWYRQDPGQGLRLIYYSQIVNDFQKGDIAEGYSVSREKKESFPLTVTSAQKNPTAFYLCASSTGTGRGEAFFGQGTRLTVV.

This chain connects TRBV2 to TRBJ2-7; unclear D gene. Germline V gene sequence: CDR1 SNHLY, CDR2 FYNNEI. This CDR3 spans 13 amino acids. Trimming left V 7 bases short and J 1 base short, with 11 bases between. The CDR3 region has the DNA TGTGCCAGCAAGAGTCACCTATCCTACGAGCAGTACTTC. It codes for CASKSHLSYEQYF.

This sequence joins TRBV7-8 and TRBJ2-7; no definite D call. CDR3 length equals 15 residues. Trimming removed 1 base at V and 4 bases at J, with 14 bases between. In germline, CDR1 is SGHVS, CDR2 FQNEAQ. DNA for the CDR3: TGTGCCAGCAGCTTAGGCAGGTCCTCACTTTACGAGCAGTACTTC. Amino acid sequence: CASSLGRSSLYEQYF.

This clonotype occurred a few times. V gene TRBV2 combines with J gene TRBJ2-1, with 9 bases fitting TRBD2. CDR3 length: 17 residues. J was trimmed by 0 bases and V by 7 bases; bases with no gene match: 10. Germline V gene data show CDR1 as SNHLY and CDR2 as FYNNEI. The CDR3 DNA reads as TGTGCCAGCAAAATGCTAGCGGGACCTAGCTCCTACAATGAGCAGTTCTTC. Translating it yields CASKMLAGPSSYNEQFF. Based on the CDR3 plus reference TRBV2 and TRBJ2-1, the full variable domain is EPEVTQTPSHQVTQMGQEVILRCVPISNHLYFYWYRQILGQKVEFLVSFYNNEISEKSEIFDDQFSVERPDGSNFTLKIRSTKLEDSAMYFCASKMLAGPSSYNEQFFGPGTRLTVL.

V is TRBV20-1 and J is TRBJ1-2, with TRBD1 as a possible D gene (5 bases). Germline CDR1 is DFQATT and CDR2 is SNEGSKA (reference sequence). This CDR3 contains 14 residues. Between the trimmed V and J ends, which lost 0 bases and 1 base, there was a span of 9 bases. This CDR3 is CSAREAGRNYGYTF. CDR3 nucleotides: TGCAGTGCTAGAGAGGCGGGGCGTAACTATGGCTACACCTTC.

The chain is built from TRBV7-3 and TRBJ2-3, with D unresolved. The length of the CDR3 is 14 residues. Germline V gene lookup returns CDR1 SGHTA and CDR2 FQGTGA. Trimming cost V 4 bases and J 2 bases, with 10 bases left between them. The CDR3: CASSSGPDTDTQYF. CDR3 in DNA: TGTGCCAGCAGCTCTGGGCCGGACACAGATACGCAGTATTTT.

A few counts support this clonotype. This rearrangement joins TRBV2 to TRBJ2-5; D ambiguous. The V end lost 1 base, the J end lost 5 bases, and 8 bases lay between the germline ends. The CDR3 runs 13 residues. The germline V gene encodes CDR1 SNHLY and CDR2 FYNNEI. CDR3 protein: CASSEVVAETQYF. CDR3 nucleotides: TGTGCCAGCAGTGAAGTGGTCGCGGAGACCCAGTACTTC.

The chain couples TRBV20-1 to TRBJ2-7; 10 bases map to TRBD1. The CDR3 has 13 residues. With V trimmed by 4 bases and J by 3 bases, 3 bases remained unmatched. Germline loops: CDR1 DFQATT, CDR2 SNEGSKA (reference sequence). The CDR3 reads CSANRDRGYEQYF. In DNA form, the CDR3 reads TGCAGTGCTAACCGGGACAGGGGCTACGAGCAGTACTTC.